Listed below are T cell receptor beta chains from one sample, sequenced in a study of T cell repertoires in cytomegalovirus infection. No antigen has been identified for these receptors. TCRdb used MiXCR to reprocess the reads, holding one entry per CDR3 protein. The sample yields about 100,000 distinct CDR3 sequences, around 32% seen once. The sequencing here drew on CD8+ T cells from cultured PBMCs, taken from culture after CMV antigen stimulation. Receptor source: a human donor in good health (CMV status not recorded). Some clones in this sample may be carry-over from other donors' samples. Each CDR3 is given with its conserved first and last residue. The order of the fields is clone size, V gene, J gene, D gene, CDR3 protein, CDR3 DNA. D genes are given only for firm matches. Rows may omit the clone size; those that give it use once, few, many or a size class.

abundance: -
v_gene: TRBV2
j_gene: TRBJ2-7
d_gene: -
CDR3aa: CASSDGVSYEQYF
CDR3nt: TGTGCCAGCAGTGATGGCGTCTCCTACGAGCAGTACTTC

abundance: -
v_gene: TRBV11-1
j_gene: TRBJ2-5
d_gene: -
CDR3aa: CASSFSGVLPETQYF
CDR3nt: TGTGCCAGCAGCTTCAGCGGAGTGCTTCCGGAGACCCAGTACTTC

abundance: many
v_gene: TRBV5-4
j_gene: TRBJ2-1
d_gene: TRBD2
CDR3aa: CASRLAGGPYNEQFF
CDR3nt: TGTGCCAGCAGGCTCGCGGGGGGGCCCTACAATGAGCAGTTCTTC

abundance: few
v_gene: TRBV12-3/TRBV12-4
j_gene: TRBJ1-2
d_gene: TRBD1
CDR3aa: CASSPTQGTGSNGYTF
CDR3nt: TGTGCCAGCAGCCCAACCCAAGGGACAGGGAGCAACGGCTACACCTTC

abundance: few
v_gene: TRBV11-2
j_gene: TRBJ1-1
d_gene: -
CDR3aa: CASSPQGPEAFF
CDR3nt: TGTGCCAGCAGCCCCCAAGGGCCCGAAGCTTTCTTT

abundance: -
v_gene: TRBV12-3/TRBV12-4
j_gene: TRBJ2-3
d_gene: TRBD2
CDR3aa: CASTLSGVTDTQYF
CDR3nt: TGTGCCAGCACCCTTAGCGGGGTCACAGATACGCAGTATTTT

abundance: -
v_gene: TRBV7-9
j_gene: TRBJ1-1
d_gene: -
CDR3aa: CALSLGEAFF
CDR3nt: TGTGCCCTCAGCTTAGGTGAAGCTTTCTTT

abundance: -
v_gene: TRBV12-3/TRBV12-4
j_gene: TRBJ1-2
d_gene: -
CDR3aa: CASSLAGYGYTF
CDR3nt: TGTGCCAGCAGTTTAGCGGGGTATGGCTACACCTTC

abundance: many
v_gene: TRBV4-2
j_gene: TRBJ2-3
d_gene: -
CDR3aa: CASSQDDSGAPEYF
CDR3nt: TGTGCCAGCAGCCAAGATGATAGCGGAGCCCCTGAGTATTTT

abundance: few
v_gene: TRBV5-8
j_gene: TRBJ2-7
d_gene: -
CDR3aa: CASSHTGGEQYF
CDR3nt: TGTGCCAGCAGTCACACCGGGGGCGAGCAGTACTTC

abundance: many
v_gene: TRBV7-9
j_gene: TRBJ1-4
d_gene: TRBD1
CDR3aa: CASSSSGPTGAGEKLFF
CDR3nt: TGTGCCAGCAGCTCGTCTGGGCCGACAGGGGCGGGTGAAAAACTGTTTTTT